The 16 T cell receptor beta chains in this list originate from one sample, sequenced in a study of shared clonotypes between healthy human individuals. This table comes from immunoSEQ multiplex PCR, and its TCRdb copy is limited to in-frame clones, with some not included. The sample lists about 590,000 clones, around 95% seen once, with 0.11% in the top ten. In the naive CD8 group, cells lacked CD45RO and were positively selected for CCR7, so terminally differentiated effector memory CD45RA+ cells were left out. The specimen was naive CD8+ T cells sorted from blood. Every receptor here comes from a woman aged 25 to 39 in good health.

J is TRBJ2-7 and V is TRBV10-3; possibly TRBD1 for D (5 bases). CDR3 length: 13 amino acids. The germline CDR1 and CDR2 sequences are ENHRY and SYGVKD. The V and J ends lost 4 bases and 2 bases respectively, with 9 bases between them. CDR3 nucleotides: TGTGCCATCAGTGCGGACACCGCCTACGAGCAGTACTTC. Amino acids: CAISADTAYEQYF.

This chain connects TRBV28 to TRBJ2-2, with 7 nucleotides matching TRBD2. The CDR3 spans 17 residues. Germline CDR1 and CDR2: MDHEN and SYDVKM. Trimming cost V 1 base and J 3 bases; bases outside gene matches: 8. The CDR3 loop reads CASSLLGLTGYTGELFF. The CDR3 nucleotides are TGTGCCAGCAGTTTATTGGGACTAACGGGGTACACCGGGGAGCTGTTTTTT.

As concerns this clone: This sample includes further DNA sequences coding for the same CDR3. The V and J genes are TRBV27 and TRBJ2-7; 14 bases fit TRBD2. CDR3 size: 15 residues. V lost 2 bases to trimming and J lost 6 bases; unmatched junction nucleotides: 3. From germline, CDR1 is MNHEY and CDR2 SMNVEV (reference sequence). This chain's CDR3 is CASSLGTSGRGEQYF. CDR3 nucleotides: TGTGCCAGCAGTTTAGGGACTAGCGGGAGAGGCGAGCAGTACTTC.

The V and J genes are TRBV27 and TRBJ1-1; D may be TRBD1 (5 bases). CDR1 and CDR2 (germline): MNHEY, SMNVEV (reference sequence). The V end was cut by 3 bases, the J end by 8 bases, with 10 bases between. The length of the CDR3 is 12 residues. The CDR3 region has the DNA TGTGCCAGCAGTTTGTGGGGGGAGGAAGCTTTCTTT. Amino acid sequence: CASSLWGEEAFF.

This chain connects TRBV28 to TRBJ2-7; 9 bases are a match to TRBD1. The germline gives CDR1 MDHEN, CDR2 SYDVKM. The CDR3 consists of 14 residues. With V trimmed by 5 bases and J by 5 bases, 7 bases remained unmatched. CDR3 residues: CASSTGTGTHEQYF. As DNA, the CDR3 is TGTGCCAGCAGTACCGGGACAGGGACCCACGAGCAGTACTTC.

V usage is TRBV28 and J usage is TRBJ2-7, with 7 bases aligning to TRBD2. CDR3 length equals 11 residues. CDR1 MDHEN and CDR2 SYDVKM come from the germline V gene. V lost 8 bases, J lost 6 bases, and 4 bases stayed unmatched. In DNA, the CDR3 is TGTGCCAGCGGCCCGGGGGGCGAGCAGTACTTC. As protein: CASGPGGEQYF. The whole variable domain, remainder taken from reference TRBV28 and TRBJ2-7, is DVKVTQSSRYLVKRTGEKVFLECVQDMDHENMFWYRQDPGLGLRLIYFSYDVKMKEKGDIPEGYSVSREKKERFSLILESASTNQTSMYLCASGPGGEQYFGPGTRLTVT.

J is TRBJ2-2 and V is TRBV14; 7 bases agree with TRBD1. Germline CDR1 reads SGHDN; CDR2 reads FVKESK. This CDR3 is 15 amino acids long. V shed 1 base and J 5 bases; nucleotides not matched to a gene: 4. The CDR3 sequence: CASSQGRQGTGELFF. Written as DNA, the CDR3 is TGTGCCAGCAGCCAAGGCAGACAGGGAACCGGGGAGCTGTTTTTT.

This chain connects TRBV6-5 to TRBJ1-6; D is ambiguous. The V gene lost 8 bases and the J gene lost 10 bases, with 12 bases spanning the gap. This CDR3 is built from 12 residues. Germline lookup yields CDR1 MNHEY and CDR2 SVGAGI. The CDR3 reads CASGPRESPLHF. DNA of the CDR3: TGTGCCAGCGGTCCGAGAGAGTCACCCCTCCACTTT.

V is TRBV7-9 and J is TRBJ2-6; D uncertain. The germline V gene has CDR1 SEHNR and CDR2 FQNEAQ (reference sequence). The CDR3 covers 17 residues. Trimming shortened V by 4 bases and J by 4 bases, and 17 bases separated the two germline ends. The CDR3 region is CASSSRTEILGANVLTF. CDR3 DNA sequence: TGTGCCAGCAGCTCCCGGACGGAAATCTTGGGGGCCAACGTCCTGACTTTC. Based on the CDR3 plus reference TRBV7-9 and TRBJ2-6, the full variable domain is DTGVSQNPRHKITKRGQNVTFRCDPISEHNRLYWYRQTLGQGPEFLTYFQNEAQLEKSRLLSDRFSAERPKGSFSTLEIQRTEQGDSAMYLCASSSRTEILGANVLTFGAGSRLTVL.

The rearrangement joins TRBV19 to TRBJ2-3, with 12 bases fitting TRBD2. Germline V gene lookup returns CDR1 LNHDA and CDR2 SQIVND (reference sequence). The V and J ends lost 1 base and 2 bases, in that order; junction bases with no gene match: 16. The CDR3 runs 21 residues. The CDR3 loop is CASSIGRLAGETHVDTDTQYF. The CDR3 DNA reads TGTGCCAGTAGTATAGGAAGACTAGCGGGAGAAACCCACGTCGACACAGATACGCAGTATTTT.

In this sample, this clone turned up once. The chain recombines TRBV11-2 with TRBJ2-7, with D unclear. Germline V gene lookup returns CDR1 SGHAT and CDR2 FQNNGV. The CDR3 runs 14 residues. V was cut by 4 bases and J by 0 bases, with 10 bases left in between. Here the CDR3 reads CASSSPGLSYEQYF. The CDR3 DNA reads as TGTGCCAGCAGCTCCCCGGGCCTCTCCTACGAGCAGTACTTC.

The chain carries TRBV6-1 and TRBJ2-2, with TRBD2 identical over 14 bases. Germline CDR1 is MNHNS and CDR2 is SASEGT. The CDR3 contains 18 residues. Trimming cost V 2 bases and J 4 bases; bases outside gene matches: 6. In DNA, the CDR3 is TGTGCCAGCAGTGAAATGGGACTAGCGGGAGTTGGCACCGGGGAGCTGTTTTTT. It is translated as CASSEMGLAGVGTGELFF.

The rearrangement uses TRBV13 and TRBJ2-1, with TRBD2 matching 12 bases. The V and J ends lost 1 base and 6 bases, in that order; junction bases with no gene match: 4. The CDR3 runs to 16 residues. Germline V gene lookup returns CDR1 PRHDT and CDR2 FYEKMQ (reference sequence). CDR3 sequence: CASSLAGLAGPNEQFF. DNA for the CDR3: TGTGCCAGCAGCTTAGCAGGACTAGCGGGGCCCAATGAGCAGTTCTTC.

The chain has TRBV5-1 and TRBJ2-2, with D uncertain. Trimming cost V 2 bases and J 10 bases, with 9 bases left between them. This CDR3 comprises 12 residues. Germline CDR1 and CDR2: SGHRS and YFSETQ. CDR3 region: CASSFGLTELFF. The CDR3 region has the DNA TGCGCCAGCAGCTTTGGCTTGACGGAGCTGTTTTTT.

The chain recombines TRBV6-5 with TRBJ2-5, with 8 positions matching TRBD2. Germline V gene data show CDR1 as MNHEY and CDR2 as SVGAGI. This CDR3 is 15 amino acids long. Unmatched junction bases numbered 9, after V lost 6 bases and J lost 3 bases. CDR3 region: CASSSLGSGEETQYF. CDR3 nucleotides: TGTGCCAGCAGCTCTCTGGGTAGCGGGGAAGAGACCCAGTACTTC.

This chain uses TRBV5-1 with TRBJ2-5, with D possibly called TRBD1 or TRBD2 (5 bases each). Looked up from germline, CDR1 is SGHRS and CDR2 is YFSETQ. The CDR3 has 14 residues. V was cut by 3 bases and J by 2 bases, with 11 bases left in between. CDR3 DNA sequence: TGCGCCAGCAGCTACCGGGACGGACAAGAGACCCAGTACTTC. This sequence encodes CASSYRDGQETQYF. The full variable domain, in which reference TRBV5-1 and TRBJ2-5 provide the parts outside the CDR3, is KAGVTQTPRYLIKTRGQQVTLSCSPISGHRSVSWYQQTPGQGLQFLFEYFSETQRNKGNFPGRFSGRQFSNSRSEMNVSTLELGDSALYLCASSYRDGQETQYFGPGTRLLVL.